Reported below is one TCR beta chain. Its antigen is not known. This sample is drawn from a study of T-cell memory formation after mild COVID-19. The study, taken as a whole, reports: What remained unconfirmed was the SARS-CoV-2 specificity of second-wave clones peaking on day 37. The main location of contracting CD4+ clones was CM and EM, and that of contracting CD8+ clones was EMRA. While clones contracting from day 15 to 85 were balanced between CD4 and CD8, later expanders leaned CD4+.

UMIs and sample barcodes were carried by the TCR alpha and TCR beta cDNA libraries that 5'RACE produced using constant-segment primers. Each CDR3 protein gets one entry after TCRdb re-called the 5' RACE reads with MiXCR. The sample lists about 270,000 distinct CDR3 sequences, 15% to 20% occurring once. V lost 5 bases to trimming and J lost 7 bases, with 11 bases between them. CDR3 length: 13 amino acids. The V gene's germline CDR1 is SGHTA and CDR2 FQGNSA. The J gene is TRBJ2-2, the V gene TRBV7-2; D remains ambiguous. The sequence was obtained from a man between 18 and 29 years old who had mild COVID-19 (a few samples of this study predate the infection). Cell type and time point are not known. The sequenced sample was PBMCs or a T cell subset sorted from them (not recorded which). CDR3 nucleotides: TGTGCCAGCAGCCCGTGGAATGGCGGGGAGCTGTTTTTT. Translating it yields CASSPWNGGELFF.